The next 2 T cell receptor beta chains were all read from a single sample in a study of T cell repertoires in cytomegalovirus infection (dated by TCRdb to about 2019). The run used an Illumina HiSeq 1500. TCRdb passed the public sequencing reads through fastp at Q25 and MiXCR, retaining productive beta sequences. Duplicate CDR3 protein sequences are folded into a single record with the most common DNA and genes. Here the sample has hundreds of thousands of distinct CDR3 sequences; roughly 16% occur a single time. More than 10% of the sample is held by the ten biggest clonotypes. Sequenced material: PBMCs. The origin of the receptors is a human donor in good health (CMV status not recorded). Some clones in this sample may be carry-over from other donors' samples.

The gene calls are TRBV20-1 and TRBJ1-3; tentatively, D is TRBD1 (5 bases). Germline V gene data show CDR1 as DFQATT and CDR2 as SNEGSKA (reference sequence). Trimming stripped 5 bases from V and 0 bases from J, with 14 bases between. The CDR3 sequence is 15 residues long. The CDR3 loop is CSARRGDSSGNTIYF. The CDR3 region has the DNA TGCAGTGCTCGGCGGGGCGACTCCTCTGGAAACACCATATATTTT.

This clonotype came up many times. This chain links TRBV7-9 with TRBJ1-5; D ambiguous. Looked up from germline, CDR1 is SEHNR and CDR2 is FQNEAQ (reference sequence). The V gene lost 5 bases and the J gene lost 2 bases, with 7 bases spanning the gap. This CDR3 is 13 amino acids long. The CDR3: CASSQLGNQPQHF. CDR3 DNA sequence: TGTGCCAGCAGCCAATTAGGCAATCAGCCCCAGCATTTT.